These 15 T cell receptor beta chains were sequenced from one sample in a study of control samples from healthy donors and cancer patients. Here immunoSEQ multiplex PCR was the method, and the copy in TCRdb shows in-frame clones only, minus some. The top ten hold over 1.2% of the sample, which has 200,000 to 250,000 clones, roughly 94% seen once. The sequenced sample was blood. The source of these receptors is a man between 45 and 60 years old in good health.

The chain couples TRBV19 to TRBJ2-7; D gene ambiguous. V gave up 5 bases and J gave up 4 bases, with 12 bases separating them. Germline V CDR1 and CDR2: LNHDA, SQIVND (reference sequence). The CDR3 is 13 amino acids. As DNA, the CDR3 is TGTGCCAGTAGTGCGGAACCTGGATACGAGCAGTACGTC. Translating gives CASSAEPGYEQYV.

The CDR3 nucleotides read TGCGCCAGCAGCTCCGCCCGGCGGACAGGGTACGGTGAAAAACTGTTTTTT. Encoded protein: CASSSARRTGYGEKLFF. The chain has TRBV5-1 and TRBJ1-4; 8 bases line up with TRBD1. Germline values: CDR1 SGHRS, CDR2 YFSETQ. V dropped 3 bases and J dropped 7; count of bases not matched to a gene: 14. This CDR3 contains 17 residues. Full variable domain (outside the CDR3, taken from reference TRBV5-1 and TRBJ1-4): KAGVTQTPRYLIKTRGQQVTLSCSPISGHRSVSWYQQTPGQGLQFLFEYFSETQRNKGNFPGRFSGRQFSNSRSEMNVSTLELGDSALYLCASSSARRTGYGEKLFFGSGTQLSVL.

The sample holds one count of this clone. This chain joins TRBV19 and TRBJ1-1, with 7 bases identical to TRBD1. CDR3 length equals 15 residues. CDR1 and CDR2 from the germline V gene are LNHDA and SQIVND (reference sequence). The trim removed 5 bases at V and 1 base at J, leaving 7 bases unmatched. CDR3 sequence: CASSAGDRANTEAFF. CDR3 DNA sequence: TGTGCCAGTAGTGCCGGGGACAGAGCGAACACTGAAGCTTTCTTT.

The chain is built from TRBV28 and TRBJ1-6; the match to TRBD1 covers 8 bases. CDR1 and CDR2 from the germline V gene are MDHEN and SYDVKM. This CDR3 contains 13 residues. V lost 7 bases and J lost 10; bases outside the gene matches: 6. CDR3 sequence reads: CASTWQGASPLHF. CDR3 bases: TGTGCCAGCACCTGGCAGGGGGCATCACCCCTCCACTTT.

In DNA form, the CDR3 reads TGTGCCTCAATGGGGGAAGCGAACACTGAAGCTTTCTTT. Translating it yields CASMGEANTEAFF. The chain recombines TRBV2 with TRBJ1-1, with TRBD1 as a possible D gene (5 bases). V was trimmed by 11 bases and J by 1 base, leaving 14 bases between them. Germline CDR1 SNHLY, CDR2 FYNNEI. This CDR3 has 13 amino acids.

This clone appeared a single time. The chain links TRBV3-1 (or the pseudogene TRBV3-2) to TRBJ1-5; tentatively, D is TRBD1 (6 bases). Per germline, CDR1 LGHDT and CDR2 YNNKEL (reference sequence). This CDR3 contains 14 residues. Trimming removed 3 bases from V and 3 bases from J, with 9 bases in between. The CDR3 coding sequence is TGTGCCAGCAGCCACCGGACAGTCAATCAGCCCCAGCATTTT. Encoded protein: CASSHRTVNQPQHF.

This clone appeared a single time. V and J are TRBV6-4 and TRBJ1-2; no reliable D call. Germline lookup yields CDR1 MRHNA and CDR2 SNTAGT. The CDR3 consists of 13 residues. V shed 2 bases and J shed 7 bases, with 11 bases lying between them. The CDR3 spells CASSDHSVGGYTF. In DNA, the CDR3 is TGTGCCAGCAGTGACCATTCGGTGGGTGGCTACACCTTC.

The CDR3 loop is CASSLYLLAGGNEQFF. CDR3 nucleotides: TGTGCCAGCAGCTTGTACCTCCTAGCGGGGGGTAATGAGCAGTTCTTC. The chain combines TRBV5-8 with TRBJ2-1; 11 bases line up with TRBD2. Germline V lookup: CDR1 SGHTS, CDR2 YDEGEE. This CDR3 is built from 16 residues. V dropped 1 base and J dropped 7; count of bases not matched to a gene: 7.

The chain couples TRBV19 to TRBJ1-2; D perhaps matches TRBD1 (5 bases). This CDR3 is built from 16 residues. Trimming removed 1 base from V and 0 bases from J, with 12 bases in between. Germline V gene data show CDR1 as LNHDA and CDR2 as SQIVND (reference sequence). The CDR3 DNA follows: TGTGCCAGTAGTATAGCGGGCAGGGAAGCTAACTATGGCTACACCTTC. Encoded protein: CASSIAGREANYGYTF.

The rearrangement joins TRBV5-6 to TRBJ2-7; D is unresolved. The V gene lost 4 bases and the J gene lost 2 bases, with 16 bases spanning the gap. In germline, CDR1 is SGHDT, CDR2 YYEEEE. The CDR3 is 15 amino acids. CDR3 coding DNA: TGTGCCAGCAGCCGCCAGGCAGAAAAGCCCTACGAGCAGTACGTC. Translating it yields CASSRQAEKPYEQYV.

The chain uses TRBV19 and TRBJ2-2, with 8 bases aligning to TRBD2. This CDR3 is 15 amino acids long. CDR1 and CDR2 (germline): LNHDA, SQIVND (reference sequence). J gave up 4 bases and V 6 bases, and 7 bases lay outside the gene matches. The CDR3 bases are TGTGCCAGTAGGAGCAGCGGGGGCCTCACCGGGGAGCTGTTTTTT. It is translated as CASRSSGGLTGELFF.

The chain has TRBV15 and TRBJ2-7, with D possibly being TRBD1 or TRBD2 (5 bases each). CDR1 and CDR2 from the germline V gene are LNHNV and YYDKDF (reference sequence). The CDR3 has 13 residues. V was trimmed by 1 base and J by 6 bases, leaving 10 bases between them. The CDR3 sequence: CATSRVRDGEQYF. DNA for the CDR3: TGTGCCACCAGCAGAGTTAGGGACGGCGAGCAGTACTTC.

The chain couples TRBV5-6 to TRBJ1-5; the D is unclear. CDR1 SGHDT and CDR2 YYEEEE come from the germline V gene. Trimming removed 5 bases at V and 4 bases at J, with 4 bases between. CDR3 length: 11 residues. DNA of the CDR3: TGTGCCAGCAGGTCAAATCAGCCCCAGCATTTT. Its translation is CASRSNQPQHF.

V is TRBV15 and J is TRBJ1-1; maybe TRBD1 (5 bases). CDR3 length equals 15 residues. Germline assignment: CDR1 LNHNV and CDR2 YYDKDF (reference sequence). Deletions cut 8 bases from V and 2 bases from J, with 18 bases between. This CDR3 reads CATAGGNLGNTEAFF. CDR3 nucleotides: TGTGCCACCGCTGGGGGAAATTTGGGAAACACTGAAGCTTTCTTT.

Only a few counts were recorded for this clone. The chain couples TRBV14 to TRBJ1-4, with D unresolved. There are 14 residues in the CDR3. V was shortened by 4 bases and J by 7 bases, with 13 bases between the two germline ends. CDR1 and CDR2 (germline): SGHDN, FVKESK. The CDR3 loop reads CASSRRASSEKLFF. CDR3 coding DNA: TGTGCCAGCAGCCGCCGGGCCTCGAGTGAAAAACTGTTTTTT.